These T cell receptor beta chains were read from a single sample in a study of blood T cell repertoires in COVID-19. Some clones are missing from TCRdb's copy, which holds only in-frame ones; the method was immunoSEQ multiplex PCR. The sample lists about 45,000 clones, approximately 87% occurring once. Sequencing used peripheral blood. The source of these receptors is a human donor in a cohort sampled during active COVID-19. The CDR3 runs from the conserved cysteine through the conserved F or W. The order of the fields is J gene, D gene, V gene, clone size, CDR3 DNA, CDR3 protein. D genes are given only for firm matches. Rows give clone size only sometimes, using once, few, many, or a class for an expanded clone.

TRBJ2-1 TRBD2 TRBV5-6 - TGTGCCAGCAGCACTAGCGGGGGGGACAATGAGCAGTTCTTC CASSTSGGDNEQFF
TRBJ2-1 TRBD2 TRBV13 - TGTGCCAGCAGCTATAGCGGGGGGCTTTACAATGAGCAGTTCTTC CASSYSGGLYNEQFF
TRBJ2-2 - TRBV9 - TGTGCCAGCAGCGTAGACTCTCACACCGGGGAGCTGTTTTTT CASSVDSHTGELFF
TRBJ1-4 - TRBV6-5 medium-sized TGTGCCAGCACGGTTAACCTCGCAACTAATGAAAAACTGTTTTTT CASTVNLATNEKLFF
TRBJ1-5 - TRBV3-1/TRBV3-2 few TGTGCCAGCAGCCAGCAGGACTTCCGAGGGTTCCCCTTACAGCCCCAGCATTTT CASSQQDFRGFPLQPQHF
TRBJ2-7 TRBD1 TRBV30 - TGTGCCTGGACAGGGGGTGGCCACGAGCAGTACTTC CAWTGGGHEQYF
TRBJ1-1 - TRBV5-3 - TGTGCCGTCCCCGGGCGGAGGGGGGGAGGGACTGAAGCTTTCTTT CAVPGRRGGGTEAFF
TRBJ2-1 - TRBV27 - TGTGCCAGCTCGCCGGGGCGGGCAGGGGTATTACACAATGAGCAGTTCTTC CASSPGRAGVLHNEQFF
TRBJ1-2 TRBD1 TRBV18 once TGTGCCAGCTCACCATCGACAGGGAACTATGGCTACACCTTC CASSPSTGNYGYTF
TRBJ1-1 - TRBV27 few TGTGCCAGCAGCATAGACAGGAAAACGCCGAACACTGAAGCTTTCTTT CASSIDRKTPNTEAFF
TRBJ2-7 TRBD2 TRBV6-5 once TGTGCCAGCAGTTACGGGTCGGGGGGGCCTAGAAACGAGCAGTACTTC CASSYGSGGPRNEQYF
TRBJ2-1 TRBD2 TRBV5-4 - TGTGCCAGCAGAAGCGGGGGGGATTCCTACAATGAGCAGTTCTTC CASRSGGDSYNEQFF
TRBJ2-7 - TRBV18 - TGTGCCAGCTCACCACCGGTCCAGACAAGCAACGAGCAGTACTTC CASSPPVQTSNEQYF
TRBJ2-4 - TRBV12-1 - TGTGCCAGCAGCTTTAGCGGGGGGGCCAAAAACATTCAGTACTTC CASSFSGGAKNIQYF
TRBJ2-3 - TRBV13 - TGTGCCAGCAGCTTCAACAACAGGGATGGGGATACGCAGTATTTT CASSFNNRDGDTQYF
TRBJ2-7 - TRBV7-6 - TGTGCCAGCAGCTTAGCGAAGGGCAGGGGTACCTACGAGCAGTACTTC CASSLAKGRGTYEQYF
TRBJ2-1 - TRBV19 - TGTGCCAGTAGTATAGTTGGGGGGGCGATGGTCGATGAGCAGTTCTTC CASSIVGGAMVDEQFF
TRBJ2-7 - TRBV7-2 - TGTGCCAGCAGCTTAGCGGCGGGTCGGCTTAACGAGCAGTACTTC CASSLAAGRLNEQYF
TRBJ2-1 - TRBV27 few TGTGCCAGCAGTACCGTCTTGGGGCTAAGCTCCTACAATGAGCAGTTCTTC CASSTVLGLSSYNEQFF
TRBJ1-1 - TRBV7-2 - TGTGCCAGCAGCGCATCGACTGTGAACACTGAAGCTTTCTTT CASSASTVNTEAFF
TRBJ1-2 TRBD1 TRBV7-2 - TGTGCCAGCAGCCCATTGACAGGGGGAGGCTACTATGGCTACACCTTC CASSPLTGGGYYGYTF
TRBJ2-2 - TRBV29-1 - TGCAGCGTTGACGGAGGAGACACCGGGGAGCTGTTTTTT CSVDGGDTGELFF
TRBJ1-2 - TRBV19 - TGTGCCACCCTCTTGGGCCAAGGTGGCTACACCTTC CATLLGQGGYTF
TRBJ1-5 - TRBV6-2/TRBV6-3 once TGTGCCAGCAGTTACTCCGGACAGAGTAATCAGCCCCAGCATTTT CASSYSGQSNQPQHF
TRBJ1-1 TRBD1 TRBV6-1 - TGTGCCAGCAGTGAGTACAGGGGAAACACTGAAGCTTTCTTT CASSEYRGNTEAFF